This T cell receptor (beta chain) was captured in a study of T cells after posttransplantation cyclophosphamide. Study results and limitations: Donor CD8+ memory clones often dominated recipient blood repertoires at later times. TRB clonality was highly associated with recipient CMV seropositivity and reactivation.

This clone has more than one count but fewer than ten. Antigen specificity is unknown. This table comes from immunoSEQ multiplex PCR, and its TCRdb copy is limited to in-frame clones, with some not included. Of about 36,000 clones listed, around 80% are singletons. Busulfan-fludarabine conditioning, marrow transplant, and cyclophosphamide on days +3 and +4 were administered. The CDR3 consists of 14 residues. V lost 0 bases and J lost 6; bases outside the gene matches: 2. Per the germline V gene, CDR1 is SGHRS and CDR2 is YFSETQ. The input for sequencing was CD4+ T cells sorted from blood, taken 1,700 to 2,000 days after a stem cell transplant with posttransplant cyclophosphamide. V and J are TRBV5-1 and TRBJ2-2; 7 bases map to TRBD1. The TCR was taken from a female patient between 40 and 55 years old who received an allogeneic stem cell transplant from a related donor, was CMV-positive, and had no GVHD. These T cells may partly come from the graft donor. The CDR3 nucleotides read TGCGCCAGCAGCTTGGGACAGGGTTCCGGGGAGCTGTTTTTT. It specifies CASSLGQGSGELFF.